A selection of T cell receptor beta chains follows, all from one sample in a study of blood T cell repertoires in COVID-19. Libraries were prepared by immunoSEQ multiplex PCR; TCRdb keeps only in-frame clonotypes and omits some of them. The sample contains approximately 460,000 clones, 75% to 90% of which appear only once. Sequencing was performed on peripheral blood. All receptors come from a man aged 18 to 30 with COVID-19, enrolled during active disease. Each CDR3 is given with its conserved first and last residue. A D gene is named only where the DNA matches it firmly. The size field is filled for only some rows; it gives once, few, many or a size class.

V,size,J,D,DNA,CDR3
TRBV7-8,.,TRBJ1-4,.,TGTGCCAGCAGCTTAAGGGGTCCTAATGAAAAACTGTTTTTT,CASSLRGPNEKLFF
TRBV18,.,TRBJ2-3,TRBD2,TGTGCCAGCTTCCCGGGGGGGTCCCAACGAGATACGCAGTATTTT,CASFPGGSQRDTQYF
TRBV11-2,.,TRBJ2-7,.,TGTGCCAGCGCTACGAGGCAAGTTTCACCCTACGAGCAGTACTTC,CASATRQVSPYEQYF
TRBV12-5,.,TRBJ2-1,TRBD1,TGTGCTAGTGCCGTTATTGCAGGGGGCTTTAAGGGGAATGAGCAGTTCTTC,CASAVIAGGFKGNEQFF
TRBV6-5,.,TRBJ2-5,TRBD2,TGTGCCAGCAGCCTAAGTAGCGGGAGCTCAGAGACCCAGTACTTC,CASSLSSGSSETQYF
TRBV18,.,TRBJ2-3,TRBD1,TGTGCCAGCTCACTCCTGGACAGGAGCCCCACAGATACGCAGTATTTT,CASSLLDRSPTDTQYF
TRBV2,few,TRBJ1-3,.,TGTGCCAGCAGTGAACTCCGGAGCTCTGGAAACACCATATATTTT,CASSELRSSGNTIYF
TRBV10-3,.,TRBJ2-7,.,TGTGCCATCAGTGAGGACAGTTACGAGCAGTACTTC,CAISEDSYEQYF
TRBV12-5,.,TRBJ1-5,TRBD1,TGTGCTAGTGGGCTAACAGGGGGACAGCCCCAGCATTTT,CASGLTGGQPQHF
TRBV6-5,.,TRBJ1-2,TRBD1,TGTGCCAGCAGCGTCACAGGGGGCGATGGCTACACCTTC,CASSVTGGDGYTF
TRBV19,.,TRBJ1-4,.,TGTGCCAGTAGATCCGGGACACTAACTAATGAAAAACTGTTTTTT,CASRSGTLTNEKLFF
TRBV2,once,TRBJ2-1,TRBD2,TGTGCCAGCAGAACCGGGACTAGCGGCGCCAATGAGCAGTTCTTC,CASRTGTSGANEQFF
TRBV10-1,.,TRBJ2-5,.,TGCGCCAGCAATTTCGAGGAGACCCAGTACTTC,CASNFEETQYF
TRBV19,.,TRBJ1-5,TRBD1,TGTGCCAGTAGTATTTCTGGGACAGGGGGGCGAGATCAGCCCCAGCATTTT,CASSISGTGGRDQPQHF
TRBV10-2,.,TRBJ1-1,.,TGCGCCAGCAGTGCGAAGGGGGGGTCGAACACTGAAGCTTTCTTT,CASSAKGGSNTEAFF
TRBV19,.,TRBJ1-5,.,TGTGCCAGTAGTATAGATCGGTTTCAGCCCCAGCATTTT,CASSIDRFQPQHF
TRBV5-1,once,TRBJ2-7,TRBD1,TGCGCCAGCAGCTTGGTGGGACAGGGGCCCTACGAGCAGTACTTC,CASSLVGQGPYEQYF
TRBV6-1,.,TRBJ2-7,TRBD2,TGTGCCAGCAGTGAGCGGGGACTAGACTACGAGCAGTACTTC,CASSERGLDYEQYF
TRBV23-1,.,TRBJ2-7,.,TGCGCCAGCAGTCCCATCGGGGCAGGGGAAGCCTACGAGCAGTACTTC,CASSPIGAGEAYEQYF
TRBV30,.,TRBJ1-2,TRBD1,TGTGCCTGGGGACAGGGCCTCGATGGCTACACCTTC,CAWGQGLDGYTF
TRBV5-1,.,TRBJ2-7,.,TGCGCCAGCAGCTTGGGGAGATACGAGCAGTACTTC,CASSLGRYEQYF
TRBV2,.,TRBJ2-5,TRBD1,TGTGCCAGCAGAACCGGGACAGGGGATTGGGAGACCCAGTACTTC,CASRTGTGDWETQYF
TRBV11-2,.,TRBJ2-3,.,TGTGCCAGCAGCATCCCCCTAGGCACAGATACGCAGTATTTT,CASSIPLGTDTQYF
TRBV4-1,.,TRBJ2-1,TRBD1,TGCGCCAGCAGCCAACCTAGACAGGGCCGGGAGCAGTTCTTC,CASSQPRQGREQFF
TRBV7-8,.,TRBJ2-2,TRBD2,TGTGCCAGCAGCTTAGCTAGGCTTCCGGGACTAGCGGGACCGAACACCGGGGAGCTGTTTTTT,CASSLARLPGLAGPNTGELFF
TRBV7-8,.,TRBJ1-5,.,TGTGCCAGCAGCTCAACAGGGTTTCGGCAGCCCCAGCATTTT,CASSSTGFRQPQHF
TRBV11-3,.,TRBJ2-1,.,TGTGCCAGCAGCCCCAGCGGGTGGGGCTACAATGAGCAGTTCTTC,CASSPSGWGYNEQFF
TRBV5-4,.,TRBJ2-5,.,TGTGCCAGCAGCTTCCTACAGCAACAAGAGACCCAGTACTTC,CASSFLQQQETQYF
TRBV5-1,.,TRBJ2-3,TRBD2,TGCGCCAGCAGCTTGAATCCCGCGGGGGGAAGCACAGATACGCAGTATTTT,CASSLNPAGGSTDTQYF
TRBV6-5,.,TRBJ2-7,.,TGTGCCAGCAGTACTGGTCTTTACGAGCAGTACTTC,CASSTGLYEQYF
TRBV7-8,.,TRBJ2-7,TRBD1,TGTGCCAGCAGCTCTCAACAGGGGGCGTACAACGAGCAGTACTTC,CASSSQQGAYNEQYF
TRBV19,.,TRBJ2-1,TRBD2,TGTGCCAGTAGTATCTACGGCGGGGGGAGCTCCTACAATGAGCAGTTCTTC,CASSIYGGGSSYNEQFF
TRBV5-1,.,TRBJ1-2,.,TGCGCCAGCAGCTCGATAACGACAGCGTTGAATGGCTACACCTTC,CASSSITTALNGYTF
TRBV30,.,TRBJ2-3,.,TGTGCCTGGAGTGTACAGACCCCGACTACGCAGTATTTT,CAWSVQTPTTQYF
TRBV9,.,TRBJ1-5,.,TGTGCCAGCAGCGTAGCACCAGATCAGCCCCAGCATTTT,CASSVAPDQPQHF
TRBV9,.,TRBJ1-1,TRBD1,TGTGCCAGCAGCCAGACAGGGTCCTTAAACACTGAAGCTTTCTTT,CASSQTGSLNTEAFF
TRBV27,.,TRBJ2-1,.,TGTGCCAGCAGTCGCCAATTTACAGGGTCCGTCCTAAATGAGCAGTTCTTC,CASSRQFTGSVLNEQFF
TRBV5-6,.,TRBJ2-1,TRBD2,TGTGCCAGCAGCTTGGGCCTAGCGGGAGTTGAGCAGTTCTTC,CASSLGLAGVEQFF
TRBV9,.,TRBJ2-5,.,TGTGCCAGCAGCGTGGGGGGTGACCAAGAGACCCAGTACTTC,CASSVGGDQETQYF
TRBV18,.,TRBJ1-4,.,TGTGCCAGCTCACCTTCGCGGTTCGATGAAAAACTGTTTTTT,CASSPSRFDEKLFF
TRBV18,.,TRBJ2-1,.,TGTGCCAGCTCACCGTGGCGGAATTACCCCCTCTACAATGAGCAGTTCTTC,CASSPWRNYPLYNEQFF
TRBV19,.,TRBJ2-5,TRBD1,TGTGCCAGTAAATTCGTGGGACAGGGGCAAGAGACCCAGTACTTC,CASKFVGQGQETQYF
TRBV13,.,TRBJ1-2,.,TGTGCCAGCAGCTTAGGCCTTAGGGGAGGGTCTAACTATGGCTACACCTTC,CASSLGLRGGSNYGYTF
TRBV30,.,TRBJ1-2,TRBD1,TGTGCCTGGACCCAAAGGGGGGCGCAGGGGGCGAGGGGCTACACCTTC,CAWTQRGAQGARGYTF
TRBV5-4,once,TRBJ1-4,.,TGTGCCAGCAGCTTGGGTCCGGGGGTGGATGAAAAACTGTTTTTT,CASSLGPGVDEKLFF
TRBV28,once,TRBJ2-3,.,TGTGCCAGCGGGCTCGCCCCAGATACGCAGTATTTT,CASGLAPDTQYF
TRBV30,few,TRBJ2-7,.,TGTGCCTGGCGGCGGGACTCCTACGAGCAGTACTTC,CAWRRDSYEQYF
TRBV6-1,.,TRBJ2-2,.,TGTGCCAGCAGTGAAGTATCTAGATACACCGGGGAGCTGTTTTTT,CASSEVSRYTGELFF
TRBV11-3,.,TRBJ2-7,TRBD2,TGTGCCAGCAGCCCGGGGACTAGCGGGAGATACGAGCAGTACTTC,CASSPGTSGRYEQYF
TRBV27,.,TRBJ2-7,.,TGTGCCAGCAGTCTCGCAGGGCTGGTAGACGAGCAGTACTTC,CASSLAGLVDEQYF
TRBV13,.,TRBJ2-1,.,TGTGCCAGCAGCCCGGGGTCGGCGTTCTCCTACAATGAGCAGTTCTTC,CASSPGSAFSYNEQFF
TRBV7-2,.,TRBJ1-2,TRBD1,TGTGCCAGCAGCTTAGGTCAGGGGGCCTATGGCTACACCTTC,CASSLGQGAYGYTF
TRBV18,.,TRBJ2-1,TRBD2,TGTGCCAGCTCACCACGTACTAGCGCTGACAATGAGCAGTTCTTC,CASSPRTSADNEQFF
TRBV18,once,TRBJ1-1,.,TGTGCCAGCTCACAACAGAGCACTGAAGCTTTCTTT,CASSQQSTEAFF
TRBV3-1/TRBV3-2,.,TRBJ2-3,.,TGTGCCAGCAGTCAGATTACGCTTCCCACAGATACGCAGTATTTT,CASSQITLPTDTQYF
TRBV15,.,TRBJ2-5,TRBD2,TGTGCCACCAGCAGAGATCGACTAGCGGGGAACCAAGAGACCCAGTACTTC,CATSRDRLAGNQETQYF
TRBV9,.,TRBJ2-1,TRBD1,TGTGCCAGCAGCGTAGACAGGGGACACAGCTCCTACAATGAGCAGTTCTTC,CASSVDRGHSSYNEQFF